This is a list of T cell receptor beta chains from one sample in a study of glioma-infiltrating T cells. TCRdb redid the calling of the multiplex PCR reads with MiXCR, one entry per CDR3 protein. The sample has roughly 120,000 distinct CDR3 sequences; about 23% are singletons. Sequenced: glioma tissue, nonneoplastic brain tissue, or PBMCs (not recorded which). These receptors all stem from a human donor with low-grade glioma or glioblastoma, undergoing nonglioma brain surgery, or in good health (not recorded which). Each CDR3 is given with its conserved first and last residue. A D gene is named only where the DNA matches it firmly. Clone size is not always given. Where it is, it says once, few, many or a class for expanded clones.

TGTGCCAGCAGCGGTACTAGCGTCGGGGAGCTGTTTTTT | CASSGTSVGELFF | many | TRBD2 | TRBJ2-2 | TRBV12-3/TRBV12-4
TGTGCCACCAGTGACCTCCCTGGTTATGGCTACACCTTC | CATSDLPGYGYTF | many | - | TRBJ1-2 | TRBV24-1
TGTGCCACCAGACTAGGGACGCAGTATTTT | CATRLGTQYF | many | - | TRBJ2-3 | TRBV6-1
TGTGCCAGCACTAGGGATGTCGGGAACACTGAAGCTTTCTTT | CASTRDVGNTEAFF | many | - | TRBJ1-1 | TRBV2
TGTGCCAGCAGTTATCAGGGCGGCTACACCTTC | CASSYQGGYTF | many | - | TRBJ1-2 | TRBV6-2/TRBV6-3
TGTGCCAGTAGTATAGGAACCAGGGGGCTGGGCACTGAAGCTTTCTTT | CASSIGTRGLGTEAFF | - | TRBD1 | TRBJ1-1 | TRBV19
TGTGCCAGCAGCCTGGGACTAGCGGGAGGATACGAGACCCAGTACTTC | CASSLGLAGGYETQYF | many | TRBD2 | TRBJ2-5 | TRBV3-1
TGTGCCAGTAGTATCTCTAGCGGGGACTACAATGAGCAGTTCTTC | CASSISSGDYNEQFF | many | TRBD2 | TRBJ2-1 | TRBV19
TGCAGTGCTTCGTTAGGGTGGGAGTACTTC | CSASLGWEYF | many | - | TRBJ2-7 | TRBV20-1
TGCAGTGCTAGAAAGAGCGGGACCAGACAAGAGACCCAGTACTTC | CSARKSGTRQETQYF | many | TRBD2 | TRBJ2-5 | TRBV20-1
TGTGCCAGCGCCCGGGGGCTAGGGTCCTACAATGAGCAGTTCTTC | CASARGLGSYNEQFF | many | - | TRBJ2-1 | TRBV6-1
TGTGCCAGCAGCAAGCCGGGACAGGTGAACACCGGGGAGCTGTTTTTT | CASSKPGQVNTGELFF | - | TRBD1 | TRBJ2-2 | TRBV5-4
TGCAGCGTTGTCCTGACAGGGACTAATGAAAAACTGTTTTTT | CSVVLTGTNEKLFF | - | TRBD1 | TRBJ1-4 | TRBV29-1
TGTGCCAGCAGCTTATCGGAGTTGGCTGAGCAGTTCTTC | CASSLSELAEQFF | - | - | TRBJ2-1 | TRBV7-3
TGCAGTGCTAGAATGGAACAGGGCTATGGCTACACCTTC | CSARMEQGYGYTF | many | - | TRBJ1-2 | TRBV20-1
TGTGCCAGCAGTTTAGCCGGCAGGGAAGACCAGCCCCAGCATTTT | CASSLAGREDQPQHF | many | - | TRBJ1-5 | TRBV12-3/TRBV12-4
TGCAGCGGTTGGCGGGAGGAAACAGATACGCAGTATTTT | CSGWREETDTQYF | many | TRBD2 | TRBJ2-3 | TRBV29-1
TGTGCCAGCAGCTTAGACGCCGGGACCCGGCGGGGCTACACCTTC | CASSLDAGTRRGYTF | many | - | TRBJ1-2 | TRBV7-9
TGTGCCAGCAGCTTAACGGACAGCAGGACTGAAGCTTTCTTT | CASSLTDSRTEAFF | - | - | TRBJ1-1 | TRBV7-9
TGTGCCAGTAGTACCCCGGGACAGACCTACAATGAGCAGTTCTTC | CASSTPGQTYNEQFF | many | TRBD1 | TRBJ2-1 | TRBV19
TGTGCCAGCCGGGACGCCACCTCCTACGAGCAGTACTTC | CASRDATSYEQYF | many | - | TRBJ2-7 | TRBV6-1
TGTGCCAGCAGCCCAGGGACAGGGGACGAGCAGTACTTC | CASSPGTGDEQYF | many | TRBD1 | TRBJ2-7 | TRBV7-2
TGCGCCAGCAGCTTAATCGGCAGGGTAGTTGCCCACGAGCAGTACTTC | CASSLIGRVVAHEQYF | many | - | TRBJ2-7 | TRBV5-1
TGTGCCAGTCTGGGACGCCAAGGGACTGAAGCTTTCTTT | CASLGRQGTEAFF | many | - | TRBJ1-1 | TRBV19
TGCGCCAGCAGCCACGGCGGGACGGGGTACAATGAGCAGTTCTTC | CASSHGGTGYNEQFF | many | - | TRBJ2-1 | TRBV4-1
TGTGCCAGCAGTTCAGAAGAGGTGGACACTGAAGCTTTCTTT | CASSSEEVDTEAFF | many | - | TRBJ1-1 | TRBV12-3/TRBV12-4
TGTGCCAGCAGGGGACAGATCATGAACACTGAAGCTTTCTTT | CASRGQIMNTEAFF | many | TRBD1 | TRBJ1-1 | TRBV12-3/TRBV12-4
TGTGCCAGCCGCGGCATGGAATATGGCTACACCTTC | CASRGMEYGYTF | many | - | TRBJ1-2 | TRBV6-1
TGTGCCAGCAGCTTAGGCGGCGTTTCCTACGAGCAGTACTTC | CASSLGGVSYEQYF | many | - | TRBJ2-7 | TRBV7-9
TGTGCCAGCAGCCCCTATAGCAATCAGCCCCAGCATTTT | CASSPYSNQPQHF | many | - | TRBJ1-5 | TRBV6-1
TGTGCCAGCAGCCATTCACGGGACAGGTTTACAAAGTGGCAGTTCTTC | CASSHSRDRFTKWQFF | - | TRBD1 | TRBJ2-1 | TRBV14